This entry describes one TCR beta chain. The antigen remains undetermined. The sample originates from a study of cytomegalovirus exposure and HLA in healthy donors. The CDR3 contains 11 residues. V shed 4 bases and J shed 8 bases, with 8 bases lying between them. Germline V lookup: CDR1 MNHEY, CDR2 SVGAGI. A multiplex PCR was run with 60 Vbeta primers and 13 Jbeta primers. Profiling relied on immunoSEQ multiplex PCR, and the TCRdb table lists in-frame clones only, not all of them. The sample carries roughly 120,000 clones, approximately 84% recorded once. Points from the study as a whole: The study assumed roughly uniform donor sequencing depth for presence/absence analyses.

The sequencing input was PBMCs. This TCR was recovered from a man in his forties in good health and CMV-seronegative. The gene calls are TRBV6-5 and TRBJ1-1, with D possibly matching TRBD1 (6 bases). DNA of the CDR3: TGTGCCAGCAGTTCGCAGGGGGAAGCTTTCTTT. Protein: CASSSQGEAFF.